The 27 T cell receptor beta chains listed next were all sequenced from one sample in a study of T cells in Graves' hyperthyroidism and ophthalmopathy. Amplification of TCR beta CDR3 regions was performed using RNA transcripts as template. First-round RT-PCR with HTBI primers amplified the TCR CDR3 region. TCRdb processed the multiplex PCR reads anew with MiXCR; each CDR3 protein has one entry. Among under 550,000 distinct CDR3 sequences listed, 20% were seen once. Sequenced sample: blood. These receptors all come from a man between 35 and 55 years old with Graves' ophthalmopathy.

A word on this clonotype: This may arise from a read error, as a much more abundant clone is one base away. CDR3 residues: CASRRSYEQYF. The CDR3 region has the DNA TGTGCCAGCAGGAGGTCCTACGAGCAGTACTTC. The chain carries TRBV11-2 and TRBJ2-7; D is unclear. V was cut by 6 bases and J by 1 base, with 4 bases left in between. The CDR3 runs 11 residues. Germline CDR1 SGHAT, CDR2 FQNNGV.

In this sample, this clonotype turned up once. DNA for the CDR3: TGTGCCAGTAGTAGTCGCAGGGAAATTGCTTCACCCCTCCACTTT. Residues: CASSSRREIASPLHF. The gene calls are TRBV19 and TRBJ1-6, with D maybe TRBD1 (5 bases). The CDR3 loop spans 15 amino acids. CDR1 and CDR2 from the germline V gene are LNHDA and SQIVND (reference sequence). Deletions cut 4 bases from V and 9 bases from J, with 16 bases between.

The chain is built from TRBV3-1 and TRBJ2-6; D perhaps matches TRBD2 (6 bases). The germline gives CDR1 LGHDT, CDR2 YNNKEL (reference sequence). The CDR3 is 20 residues long. V gave up 5 bases and J gave up 0 bases, with 23 bases separating them. CDR3 DNA sequence: TGTGCCAGCAGCTTAGATCGTGGTATTGGGGGGTCCTCTGGGGCCAACGTCCTGACTTTC. It codes for CASSLDRGIGGSSGANVLTF.

This clonotype showed up many times. The chain joins TRBV28 to TRBJ2-5; 7 positions agree with TRBD2. With V trimmed by 5 bases and J by 2 bases, 11 bases remained unmatched. Germline V gene sequence: CDR1 MDHEN, CDR2 SYDVKM. This CDR3 region has 16 residues. CDR3 sequence: CASSLHRDYLQETQYF. The CDR3 region has the DNA TGTGCCAGCAGTCTCCACCGGGACTACCTTCAAGAGACCCAGTACTTC.

At least ten counts were recorded for this clonotype. The gene calls are TRBV5-1 and TRBJ2-1, with 7 nucleotides matching TRBD2. CDR1 is SGHRS, CDR2 YFSETQ, per germline. There are 16 residues in the CDR3. V trimming: 4 bases; J trimming: 5 bases; junction bases outside the gene matches: 12. The CDR3 loop reads CASSRGSGGIHNEQFF. The DNA for the CDR3 is TGCGCCAGCAGCAGGGGATCCGGGGGGATTCACAATGAGCAGTTCTTC.

The chain combines TRBV7-9 with TRBJ2-7; no firm D call. This CDR3 region has 14 residues. Looked up from germline, CDR1 is SEHNR and CDR2 is FQNEAQ (reference sequence). Between the trimmed V and J ends, which lost 5 bases and 4 bases, there was a span of 15 bases. CDR3 DNA: TGTGCCAGCAGCCCAGGCTTCCAGATATACGAGCAGTACTTC. This encodes CASSPGFQIYEQYF.

The J gene is TRBJ2-1, the V gene TRBV11-2; 10 positions agree with TRBD2. Germline loops: CDR1 SGHAT, CDR2 FQNNGV. This CDR3 has 17 residues. V gave up 8 bases and J gave up 6 bases; unmatched junction bases: 16. The CDR3 coding sequence is TGTGCCAGCGGATACCCCCCTACCGGGACTAGCGTCAATGAGCAGTTCTTC. As protein: CASGYPPTGTSVNEQFF.

The chain employs TRBV7-8 and TRBJ2-2, with 8 bases identical to TRBD1. The germline CDR1 and CDR2 sequences are SGHVS and FQNEAQ. The CDR3 is 15 amino acids. The junction had 8 bases not matched to a gene; V was cut back by 4 bases and J by 7 bases. The CDR3 loop reads CASSSYRGFGGELFF. The CDR3 DNA reads as TGTGCCAGCAGCTCATACAGGGGGTTCGGCGGGGAGCTGTTTTTT.

This clonotype was observed many times. The gene calls are TRBV12-3 or TRBV12-4 and TRBJ2-1; TRBD2 agrees at 14 bases. The CDR3 sequence is 20 residues long. V lost 2 bases, J lost 5 bases, and 14 bases stayed unmatched. CDR3 region: CASSLLFGTSGSPLHNEQFF. DNA for the CDR3: TGTGCCAGCAGTTTATTGTTCGGGACTAGCGGGAGTCCCCTACACAATGAGCAGTTCTTC.

The sample holds many counts of this clonotype. This chain uses TRBV11-2 with TRBJ2-5, with 13 bases fitting TRBD2. V was pared by 7 bases and J by 5 bases, with 10 bases of the junction left unmatched. Germline CDR1 and CDR2: SGHAT and FQNNGV. The CDR3 has 16 residues. CDR3 sequence reads: CASTQLAGGPRETQYF. The CDR3 DNA sequence: TGTGCCAGCACCCAACTAGCGGGAGGGCCGAGGGAGACCCAGTACTTC.

This clonotype was picked up many times. V is TRBV10-3 and J is TRBJ2-7; tentatively, D is TRBD1 (7 bases). This CDR3 spans 12 amino acids. CDR1 and CDR2 (germline): ENHRY, SYGVKD. V shed 8 bases and J shed 7 bases, with 15 bases lying between them. CDR3 DNA sequence: TGTGCCATCGGGGGGACAGCCCTTGAGCAGTACTTC. Residues: CAIGGTALEQYF.

The chain uses TRBV7-2 and TRBJ2-3; no reliable D call. With 3 bases removed from V and 0 bases from J, the gap between germline ends came to 13 bases. This CDR3 comprises 16 residues. Germline CDR1 is SGHTA and CDR2 is FQGNSA. In nucleotides, the CDR3 is TGTGCCAGCAGCTTGGGGATCCGATCTAGCACAGATACGCAGTATTTT. This translates into CASSLGIRSSTDTQYF.

The chain is built from TRBV25-1 and TRBJ1-2; unclear D gene. V shed 6 bases and J shed 7 bases, with 12 bases lying between them. The CDR3 is made up of 12 amino acids. Germline values: CDR1 MGHDK, CDR2 SYGVNS. CDR3 DNA sequence: TGTGCCAGCAGCCTAGGGTCGACTGGCTACACCTTC. This gives the protein CASSLGSTGYTF.

This clonotype showed up just a few times. V and J are TRBV4-3 and TRBJ2-5; no reliable D call. Trimming took off 0 bases at V and 6 bases at J, with 11 bases between the two ends. Per germline, CDR1 LGHNA and CDR2 YSLEER. The CDR3 has 14 residues. CDR3 nucleotide sequence: TGCGCCAGCAGCCAAGACTCCAACGTGAAGACCCAGTACTTC. The encoded protein is CASSQDSNVKTQYF.

This clonotype was counted between two and nine times. The chain is built from TRBV6-1 and TRBJ2-7, with a possible D match to TRBD2 (6 bases). CDR3 length equals 14 residues. V was clipped by 4 bases and J by 3 bases, with 13 bases between them. The germline gives CDR1 MNHNS, CDR2 SASEGT. The CDR3 sequence is CASSVGDLDYEQYF. The CDR3 region has the DNA TGTGCCAGCAGTGTGGGGGACTTGGACTACGAGCAGTACTTC.

The rearrangement uses TRBV2 and TRBJ2-7; possibly TRBD2 for D (6 bases). Per germline, CDR1 SNHLY and CDR2 FYNNEI. The length of the CDR3 is 12 residues. V lost 6 bases and J lost 2, with 8 bases in between. This CDR3 is CASSRTTYEQYF. The CDR3 coding sequence is TGTGCCAGCAGCCGGACTACCTACGAGCAGTACTTC.

The table lists this clonotype with a few counts. The rearrangement joins TRBV9 to TRBJ2-5, with 9 bases lining up with TRBD1. The CDR3 extends over 15 amino acids. V lost 0 bases, J lost 5 bases, and 5 bases stayed unmatched. Per the germline V gene, CDR1 is SGDLS and CDR2 is YYNGEE. Here the CDR3 DNA reads TGTGCCAGCAGCGTAGGGCGGACAGGGGTCGAGACCCAGTACTTC. Residues: CASSVGRTGVETQYF.

This clonotype has a count of ten or more. The chain uses TRBV29-1 and TRBJ2-1; TRBD2 matches 7 bases. CDR1 and CDR2 (germline): SQVTM, ANQGSEA. V shed 7 bases, J shed 4 bases, and the junction held 10 bases outside the gene matches. The CDR3 has 14 amino acids. The CDR3 protein is CSGGGSGEYNEQFF. The CDR3 bases are TGCAGCGGGGGGGGATCGGGGGAATACAATGAGCAGTTCTTC.

This clonotype was seen a handful of times. The chain uses TRBV12-3 or TRBV12-4 and TRBJ2-2; no firm D call. Trimming pared 6 bases from V and 6 bases from J, leaving 5 bases between. This CDR3 region has 11 residues. For the CDR3, the DNA is TGTGCCAGCAGGGCCGCCGGGGAGCTGTTTTTT. Translated: CASRAAGELFF.

This clonotype was counted ten times or more. DNA of the CDR3: TGTGCCAGCAGCCCTCAGACAGGGCCGGGGGAGCAGTACTTC. Amino acid sequence: CASSPQTGPGEQYF. The chain joins TRBV3-1 to TRBJ2-7, with 7 bases identical to TRBD1. Germline V gene data show CDR1 as LGHDT and CDR2 as YNNKEL (reference sequence). CDR3 length equals 14 residues. V gave up 4 bases and J gave up 7 bases; unmatched junction bases: 10.

This clonotype was seen only a few times. The CDR3 region has the DNA TGCGCCAGCAGCCCCCAGGGAGGGGCCTACGAGCAGTACTTC. It specifies CASSPQGGAYEQYF. The genes are TRBV5-1 and TRBJ2-7, with TRBD2 identical over 7 bases. The CDR3 length is 14 residues. The V and J ends lost 4 bases and 2 bases, in that order; junction bases with no gene match: 6. Germline V lookup: CDR1 SGHRS, CDR2 YFSETQ.

The chain has TRBV6-2 or TRBV6-3 and TRBJ2-7; no clear D. The V gene lost 2 bases and the J gene lost 4 bases, with 6 bases spanning the gap. This CDR3 is built from 12 residues. Looked up from germline, CDR1 is MNHEY and CDR2 is SVGEGT. CDR3 sequence: CASSYQKYEQYF. The DNA for the CDR3 is TGTGCCAGCAGTTACCAGAAATACGAGCAGTACTTC.

This clonotype showed up just a few times. This chain joins TRBV7-2 and TRBJ2-3; 10 nucleotides line up with TRBD2. Germline V gives CDR1 SGHTA, CDR2 FQGNSA. CDR3 length equals 18 residues. V was clipped by 3 bases and J by 3 bases; unmatched bases: 12. The CDR3 DNA reads as TGTGCCAGCAGCTTGTGCGGGGGTCTTAGCGGGAGGACAGATACGCAGTATTTT. Translation gives CASSLCGGLSGRTDTQYF.

This clonotype was counted only a few times. The V and J genes are TRBV19 and TRBJ1-2; D is uncertain. Trimming stripped 4 bases from V and 6 bases from J, with 18 bases between. The CDR3 length is 15 residues. Germline assignment: CDR1 LNHDA and CDR2 SQIVND (reference sequence). The CDR3 loop is CASSTRPGWTNGYTF. DNA for the CDR3: TGTGCCAGTAGTACACGTCCGGGCTGGACCAATGGCTACACCTTC.

In its sample, this clonotype was seen many times. V gene TRBV11-2 combines with J gene TRBJ1-2; D is undetermined. CDR3 length: 13 amino acids. V dropped 0 bases and J dropped 4 bases, with 6 bases sitting between them. CDR1 SGHAT and CDR2 FQNNGV come from the germline V gene. The CDR3 nucleotides are TGTGCCAGCAGCTTAGATACGATCTATGGCTACACCTTC. This encodes CASSLDTIYGYTF.

The chain combines TRBV6-1 with TRBJ1-1, with D unclear. With 3 bases removed from V and 5 bases from J, the gap between germline ends came to 10 bases. The germline V gene has CDR1 MNHNS and CDR2 SASEGT. The CDR3 has 13 amino acids. Written as DNA, the CDR3 is TGTGCCAGCAGTGATTTAGTAAGAACTGAAGCTTTCTTT. It codes for CASSDLVRTEAFF.

This clonotype was seen repeatedly, ten times or more. This sequence joins TRBV28 and TRBJ2-7; D tentatively reads TRBD1 or TRBD2 (6 bases each). Deletions cut 5 bases from V and 3 bases from J, with 23 bases between. Germline-derived CDR1 and CDR2 are MDHEN and SYDVKM. The CDR3 loop spans 17 amino acids. The CDR3 coding sequence is TGTGCCAGCAGTCTTATAGGGGGGATGGGGAGCAGCTACGAGCAGTACTTC. This encodes CASSLIGGMGSSYEQYF.